One and the same sample provided the 14 T cell receptor beta chains below, sequenced in a study of blood T cell repertoires in COVID-19. Measured with immunoSEQ multiplex PCR; TCRdb has only the in-frame clones, and not every one. The table has approximately 210,000 clones, roughly 80% seen once. Input material: peripheral blood. The receptors originated from a woman aged 40 to 55 with active or convalescent COVID-19.

V and J are TRBV28 and TRBJ1-3; no reliable D call. V dropped 5 bases and J dropped 2 bases, with 4 bases sitting between them. Germline lookup yields CDR1 MDHEN and CDR2 SYDVKM. CDR3 length equals 12 residues. The CDR3 nucleotides are TGTGCCAGCAGTCCTGCTGGAAACACCATATATTTT. Its translation: CASSPAGNTIYF.

The chain has TRBV30 and TRBJ2-2; no definite D call. CDR1 and CDR2 from the germline V gene are GTSNPN and SVGIG (reference sequence). The V end was cut by 0 bases, the J end by 3 bases, with 17 bases between. The CDR3 contains 17 residues. The CDR3 nucleotides read TGTGCCTGGAGTGTACCCCAGCGTCACTTCTACACCGGGGAGCTGTTTTTT. It yields the protein CAWSVPQRHFYTGELFF.

This chain connects TRBV5-6 to TRBJ1-4, with 8 bases matching TRBD1. The CDR3 length is 16 residues. Germline loops: CDR1 SGHDT, CDR2 YYEEEE. After removal of 2 bases from V and 8 bases from J, the junction contained 11 bases not matched to a gene. The CDR3 nucleotides read TGTGCCAGCAGCTTCGGGGCCAGGGGGCCGTGGGAAAAACTGTTTTTT. It codes for CASSFGARGPWEKLFF.

This sequence joins TRBV3-1 (or the pseudogene TRBV3-2) and TRBJ2-7, with D maybe TRBD2 (5 bases). The V and J ends lost 0 bases and 6 bases respectively, with 9 bases between them. CDR1 LGHDT and CDR2 YNNKEL come from the germline V gene (reference sequence). The CDR3 has 13 residues. For the CDR3, the DNA is TGTGCCAGCAGCCAAGATCAAGGAGGCGAGCAGTACTTC. Its translation: CASSQDQGGEQYF.

The chain has TRBV18 and TRBJ2-1; 7 positions agree with TRBD2. The CDR3 spans 16 residues. The V gene end was trimmed by 3 bases and the J gene end by 5 bases; junction bases not matched to a gene: 10. Germline V gives CDR1 KGHSH, CDR2 LQKENI. Here the CDR3 reads CASSPERGSGNNEQFF. CDR3 bases: TGTGCCAGCTCACCCGAGCGCGGGAGCGGTAACAATGAGCAGTTCTTC.

V is TRBV7-9 and J is TRBJ2-7; weak D call: TRBD1 (6 bases). The germline V gene encodes CDR1 SEHNR and CDR2 FQNEAQ (reference sequence). The CDR3 consists of 14 residues. V lost 3 bases and J 3 bases, leaving 12 bases between the germline ends. This chain's CDR3 is CASSFTQQGYEQYF. CDR3 sequence (DNA): TGTGCCAGCAGCTTCACTCAACAGGGCTACGAGCAGTACTTC.

The chain links TRBV9 to TRBJ2-7; TRBD1 matches 7 bases. The length of the CDR3 is 17 residues. Looked up from germline, CDR1 is SGDLS and CDR2 is YYNGEE. V trimming: 0 bases; J trimming: 1 base; junction bases outside the gene matches: 10. CDR3 sequence: CASSVASRGQISYEQYF. Written as DNA, the CDR3 is TGTGCCAGCAGCGTAGCAAGCAGGGGACAGATATCCTACGAGCAGTACTTC. The variable domain in full, completed from reference TRBV9 and TRBJ2-7, reads DSGVTQTPKHLITATGQRVTLRCSPRSGDLSVYWYQQSLDQGLQFLIQYYNGEERAKGNILERFSAQQFPDLHSELNLSSLELGDSALYFCASSVASRGQISYEQYFGPGTRLTVT.

The chain has TRBV6-2 or TRBV6-3 and TRBJ1-2, with 8 bases that match TRBD1. The CDR3 length is 15 residues. J was trimmed by 3 bases and V by 6 bases; bases with no gene match: 9. Looked up from germline, CDR1 is MNHEY and CDR2 is SVGEGT. This CDR3 is CASSPQGEPHYGYTF. Written as DNA, the CDR3 is TGTGCCAGCAGCCCACAGGGGGAACCCCACTATGGCTACACCTTC.

This chain links TRBV5-6 with TRBJ1-6; 9 bases line up with TRBD1. The CDR3 has 15 amino acids. V lost 4 bases, J lost 10 bases, and 9 bases stayed unmatched. Germline CDR1 is SGHDT and CDR2 is YYEEEE. In DNA form, the CDR3 reads TGTGCCAGCAGCCCCTCCCCCGGGACAGGGTCACCCCTCCACTTT. Translating it yields CASSPSPGTGSPLHF. Based on the CDR3 plus reference TRBV5-6 and TRBJ1-6, the full variable domain is DAGVTQSPTHLIKTRGQQVTLRCSPKSGHDTVSWYQQALGQGPQFIFQYYEEEERQRGNFPDRFSGHQFPNYSSELNVNALLLGDSALYLCASSPSPGTGSPLHFGNGTRLTVT.

The chain couples TRBV27 to TRBJ2-5; D call uncertain. In germline, CDR1 is MNHEY, CDR2 SMNVEV (reference sequence). The germline V and J ends were trimmed by 0 bases and 0 bases, with 8 bases remaining between them. This CDR3 comprises 15 residues. For the CDR3, the DNA is TGTGCCAGCAGTTTATCCCCAGCGTACCAAGAGACCCAGTACTTC. Its protein product is CASSLSPAYQETQYF.

This chain connects TRBV6-2 or TRBV6-3 to TRBJ1-2; D not certain. Germline V CDR1 and CDR2: MNHEY, SVGEGT. The CDR3 runs to 14 residues. V was shortened by 6 bases and J by 2 bases, with 13 bases between the two germline ends. As DNA, the CDR3 is TGTGCCAGCAGCCCGCTGGGGAGGAACTATGGCTACACCTTC. This translates into CASSPLGRNYGYTF.

The chain uses TRBV19 and TRBJ2-7; 8 bases fit TRBD1. Unmatched junction bases numbered 14, after V lost 4 bases and J lost 0 bases. The germline gives CDR1 LNHDA, CDR2 SQIVND (reference sequence). The CDR3 runs to 18 residues. The CDR3 region has the DNA TGTGCCAGTAGTAAACGTAATGCCGGACAGGGACACTCCTACGAGCAGTACTTC. This codes for CASSKRNAGQGHSYEQYF.

The genes are TRBV4-1 and TRBJ1-2, with TRBD1 matching 7 bases. The CDR3 consists of 16 residues. Germline V gene data show CDR1 as MGHRA and CDR2 as YSYEKL. V lost 1 base, J lost 1 base, and 6 bases stayed unmatched. The CDR3 reads CASSQGQHRGNYGYTF. CDR3 bases: TGCGCCAGCAGCCAAGGACAGCACAGGGGTAACTATGGCTACACCTTC.

V and J are TRBV7-9 and TRBJ1-2; D might be TRBD1 (6 bases). The CDR3 totals 14 residues. Germline V gene data show CDR1 as SEHNR and CDR2 as FQNEAQ (reference sequence). Between the trimmed V and J ends, which lost 4 bases and 2 bases, there was a span of 11 bases. The CDR3 DNA is TGTGCCAGCAGCTGGGACACACGAAACTATGGCTACACCTTC. Encoded protein: CASSWDTRNYGYTF.